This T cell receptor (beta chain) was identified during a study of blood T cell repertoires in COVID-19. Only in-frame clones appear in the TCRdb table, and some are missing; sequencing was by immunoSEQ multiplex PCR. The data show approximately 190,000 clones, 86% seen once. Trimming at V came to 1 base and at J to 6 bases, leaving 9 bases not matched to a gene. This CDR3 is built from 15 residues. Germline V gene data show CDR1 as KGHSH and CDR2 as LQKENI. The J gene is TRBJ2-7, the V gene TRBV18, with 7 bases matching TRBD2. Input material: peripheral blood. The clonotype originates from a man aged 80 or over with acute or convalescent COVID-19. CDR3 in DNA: TGTGCCAGCTCACCACGCGGCCCGGGCGGGGGCGAGCAGTACGTC. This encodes CASSPRGPGGGEQYV.